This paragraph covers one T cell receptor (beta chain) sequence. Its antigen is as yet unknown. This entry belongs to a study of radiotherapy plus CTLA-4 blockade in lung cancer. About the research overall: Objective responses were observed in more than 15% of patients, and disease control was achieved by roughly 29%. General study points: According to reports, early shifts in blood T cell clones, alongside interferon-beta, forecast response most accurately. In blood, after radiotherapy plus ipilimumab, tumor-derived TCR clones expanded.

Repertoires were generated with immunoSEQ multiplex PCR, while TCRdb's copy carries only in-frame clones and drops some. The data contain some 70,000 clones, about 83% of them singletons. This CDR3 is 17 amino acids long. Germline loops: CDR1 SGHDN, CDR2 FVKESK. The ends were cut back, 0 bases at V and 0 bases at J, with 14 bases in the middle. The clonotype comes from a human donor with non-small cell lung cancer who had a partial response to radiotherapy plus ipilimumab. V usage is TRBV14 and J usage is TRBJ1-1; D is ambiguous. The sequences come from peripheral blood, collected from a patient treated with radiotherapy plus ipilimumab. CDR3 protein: CASSQDPAGGLNTEAFF. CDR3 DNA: TGTGCCAGCAGCCAAGATCCCGCGGGCGGATTGAACACTGAAGCTTTCTTT. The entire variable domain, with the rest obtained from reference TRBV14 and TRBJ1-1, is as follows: EAGVTQFPSHSVIEKGQTVTLRCDPISGHDNLYWYRRVMGKEIKFLLHFVKESKQDESGMPNNRFLAERTGGTYSTLKVQPAELEDSGVYFCASSQDPAGGLNTEAFFGQGTRLTVV.